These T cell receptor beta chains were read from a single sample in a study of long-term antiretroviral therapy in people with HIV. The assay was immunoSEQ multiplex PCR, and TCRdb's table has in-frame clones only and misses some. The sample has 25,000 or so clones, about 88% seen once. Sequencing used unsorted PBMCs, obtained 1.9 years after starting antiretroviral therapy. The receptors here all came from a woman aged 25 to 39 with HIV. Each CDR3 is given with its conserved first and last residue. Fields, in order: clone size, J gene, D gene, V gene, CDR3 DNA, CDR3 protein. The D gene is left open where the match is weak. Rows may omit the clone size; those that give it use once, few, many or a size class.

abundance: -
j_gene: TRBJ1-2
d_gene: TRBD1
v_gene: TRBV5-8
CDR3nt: TGTGCCAGCAGCCGGACAGGGGGCTTTGGCTACACCTTC
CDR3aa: CASSRTGGFGYTF

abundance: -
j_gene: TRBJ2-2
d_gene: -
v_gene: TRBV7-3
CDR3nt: TGTGCCAGCAGCTTCCGGGGCGCCGGGGAGCTGTTTTTT
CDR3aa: CASSFRGAGELFF

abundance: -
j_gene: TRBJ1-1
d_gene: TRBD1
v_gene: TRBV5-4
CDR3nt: TGTGCCAGCAGCTTGGACAGGGGGCTCACGGCTGAAGCTTTCTTT
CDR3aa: CASSLDRGLTAEAFF

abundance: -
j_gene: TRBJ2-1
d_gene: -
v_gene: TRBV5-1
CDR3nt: TGCGCCAGCAGCTTAAGGGGTGAGCAGTTCTTC
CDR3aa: CASSLRGEQFF

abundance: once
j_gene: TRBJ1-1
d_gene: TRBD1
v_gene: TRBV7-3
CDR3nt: TGTGCCAGCAGCTTAAGCTCGGGGACAGGGATAGCTTTCTTT
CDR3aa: CASSLSSGTGIAFF

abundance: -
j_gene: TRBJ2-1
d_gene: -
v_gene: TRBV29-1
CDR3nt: TGCAGCGTCCTGGGTCCGAGCCCCTACAATGAGCAGTTCTTC
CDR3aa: CSVLGPSPYNEQFF

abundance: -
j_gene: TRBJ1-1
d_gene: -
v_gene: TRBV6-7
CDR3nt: TGTGCCAGCAACTTTCAGCATATCATGAACACTGAAGCTTTCTTT
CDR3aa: CASNFQHIMNTEAFF

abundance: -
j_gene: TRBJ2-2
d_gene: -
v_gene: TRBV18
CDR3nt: TGTGCCAGCTCACCATTCCCCACCGGGGAGCTGTTTTTT
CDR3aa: CASSPFPTGELFF

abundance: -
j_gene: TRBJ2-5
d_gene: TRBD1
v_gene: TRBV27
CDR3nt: TGTGCCAGCAGTTCCTTAAACAGGGGGCTGAAGGAGACCCAGTACTTC
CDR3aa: CASSSLNRGLKETQYF

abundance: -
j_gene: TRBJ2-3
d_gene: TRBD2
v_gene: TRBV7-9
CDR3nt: TGTGCCAGCAGCTTAGCACTAGCGGGGGGGAACACAGATACGCAGTATTTT
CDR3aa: CASSLALAGGNTDTQYF

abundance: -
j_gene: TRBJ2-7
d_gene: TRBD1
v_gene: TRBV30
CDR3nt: TGTGCCTGGAGTGTACGAGGCAGGGGGAGCGAGCAGTACTTC
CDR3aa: CAWSVRGRGSEQYF

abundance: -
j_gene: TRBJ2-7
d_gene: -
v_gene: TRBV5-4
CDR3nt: TGTGCCAGCAGCTTGGGGGGGGATAGCTACGAGCAGTACTTC
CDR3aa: CASSLGGDSYEQYF

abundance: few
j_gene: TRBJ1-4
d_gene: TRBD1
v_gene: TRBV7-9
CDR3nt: TGTGCCAGCAGCCCTGGACAGGGACGGGAAAAACTGTTTTTT
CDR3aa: CASSPGQGREKLFF

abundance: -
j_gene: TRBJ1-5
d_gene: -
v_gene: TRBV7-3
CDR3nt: TGTGCCAGCAGCTTAGGGGGGGGCAATCAGCCCCAGCATTTT
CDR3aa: CASSLGGGNQPQHF

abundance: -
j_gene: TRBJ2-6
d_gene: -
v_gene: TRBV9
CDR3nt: TGTGCCAGCAGCGTAGCGCTGGACGGAGTCAACGTCCTGACTTTC
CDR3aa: CASSVALDGVNVLTF

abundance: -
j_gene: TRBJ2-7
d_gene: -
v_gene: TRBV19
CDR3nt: TGTGCCAGTAGTCCGGGCAGGTTGGGGACTTCTACCTACGAGCAGTACTTC
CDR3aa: CASSPGRLGTSTYEQYF

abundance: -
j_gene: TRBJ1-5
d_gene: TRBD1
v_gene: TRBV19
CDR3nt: TGTGCCAGTGGGACAGAGAAAAGCAATCAGCCCCAGCATTTT
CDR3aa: CASGTEKSNQPQHF

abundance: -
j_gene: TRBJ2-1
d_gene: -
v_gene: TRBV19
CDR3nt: TGTGCCAGCGTGGGGGGTATCAACTCCTACAATGAGCAGTTCTTC
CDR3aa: CASVGGINSYNEQFF

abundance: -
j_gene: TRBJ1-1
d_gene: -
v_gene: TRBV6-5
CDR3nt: TGTGCCAGGAACCCTTTGAACACTGAAGCTTTCTTT
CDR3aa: CARNPLNTEAFF

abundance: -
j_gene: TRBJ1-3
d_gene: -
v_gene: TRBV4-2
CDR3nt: TGTGCCAGCAGCCAAGATTCGACCCGCTCTGGAAACACCATATATTTT
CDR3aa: CASSQDSTRSGNTIYF

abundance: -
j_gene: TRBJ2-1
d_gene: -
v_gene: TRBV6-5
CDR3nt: TGTGCCAGCAGCCAAGCCCCGACTAGCTACAATGAGCAGTTCTTC
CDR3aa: CASSQAPTSYNEQFF

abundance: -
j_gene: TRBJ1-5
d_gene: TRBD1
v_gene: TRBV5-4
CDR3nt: TGTGCCAGCAGCTTGGACAGGGGGCTTGTTCAGCCCCAGCATTTT
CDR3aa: CASSLDRGLVQPQHF

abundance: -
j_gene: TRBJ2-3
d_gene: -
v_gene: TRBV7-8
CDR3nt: TGTGCCAGCAGCTCAGACGAGAGGGGGGAGGCAGATACGCAGTATTTT
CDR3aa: CASSSDERGEADTQYF

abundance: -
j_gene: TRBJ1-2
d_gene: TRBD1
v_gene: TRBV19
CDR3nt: TGTGCCAGTAGTATCTCGGCAGGGGGCAGTGTGGGCTACACCTTC
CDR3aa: CASSISAGGSVGYTF

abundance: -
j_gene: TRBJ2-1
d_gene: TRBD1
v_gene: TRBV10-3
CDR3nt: TGTGCCATCAGAGCAACAGGGGGCGATGAGCAGTTCTTC
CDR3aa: CAIRATGGDEQFF

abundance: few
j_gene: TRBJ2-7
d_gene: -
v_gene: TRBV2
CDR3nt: TGTGCCAGCAGCATCCAGACAGACTACGAGCAGTACTTC
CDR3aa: CASSIQTDYEQYF

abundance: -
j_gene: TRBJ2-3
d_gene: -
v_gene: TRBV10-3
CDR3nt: TGTGCCATCAGTCGTGGCCCGGACGCAGATACGCAGTATTTT
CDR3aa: CAISRGPDADTQYF

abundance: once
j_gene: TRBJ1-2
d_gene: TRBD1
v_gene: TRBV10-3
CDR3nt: TGTGCCATCAGTGAGCCCAGGGGGCTTTCCAACTATGGCTACACCTTC
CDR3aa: CAISEPRGLSNYGYTF

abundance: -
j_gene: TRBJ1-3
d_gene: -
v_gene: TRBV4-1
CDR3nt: TGCGCCAGCAGCCAAGACGGGGATACGGGAAACACCATATATTTT
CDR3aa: CASSQDGDTGNTIYF

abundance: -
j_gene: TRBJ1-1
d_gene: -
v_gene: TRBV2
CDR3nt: TGTGCCAGCAGTTGGACTGAATCTGAAGCTTTCTTT
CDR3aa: CASSWTESEAFF

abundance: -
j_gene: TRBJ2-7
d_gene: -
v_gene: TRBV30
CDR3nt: TGTGCCTGGAGTGTACTTGGTTGGGGCGAGCAGTACTTC
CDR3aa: CAWSVLGWGEQYF

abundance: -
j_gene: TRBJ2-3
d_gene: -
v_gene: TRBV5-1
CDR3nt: TGCGCCAGCATGAGGGGGGACACAACAGATACGCAGTATTTT
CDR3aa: CASMRGDTTDTQYF

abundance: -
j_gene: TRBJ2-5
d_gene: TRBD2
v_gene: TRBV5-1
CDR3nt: TGCGCCAGCAGCACCACTGGCGGGGGGAATCAAGAGACCCAGTACTTC
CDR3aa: CASSTTGGGNQETQYF

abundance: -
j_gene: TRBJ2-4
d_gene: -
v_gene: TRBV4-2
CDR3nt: TGTGCCAGCAGCCCAAAAGTGGCCGCAGAAAATCAGTACTTC
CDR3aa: CASSPKVAAENQYF

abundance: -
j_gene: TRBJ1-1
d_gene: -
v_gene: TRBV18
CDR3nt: TGTGCCAGCTCACCACTACAGGGTAGGAGCACTGAAGCTTTCTTT
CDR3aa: CASSPLQGRSTEAFF

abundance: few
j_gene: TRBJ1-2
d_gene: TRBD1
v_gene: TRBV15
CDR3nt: TGTGCCACCAGCAGAGAGTCAGGGGGCTCTTCCTTCTATGGCTACACCTTC
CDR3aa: CATSRESGGSSFYGYTF

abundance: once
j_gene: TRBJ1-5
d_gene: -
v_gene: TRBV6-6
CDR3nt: TGTGCCAGCAGTTTAGGATTAGGTTATAGCAATCAGCCCCAGCATTTT
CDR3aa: CASSLGLGYSNQPQHF

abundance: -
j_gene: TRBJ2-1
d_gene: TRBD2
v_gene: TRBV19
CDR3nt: TGTGCCAGTAGTAGGACTAGCTATGAGCAGTTCTTC
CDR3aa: CASSRTSYEQFF

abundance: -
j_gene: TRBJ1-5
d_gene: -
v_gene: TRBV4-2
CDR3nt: TGTGCCAGCAGCCAAGCCTTTGTGGACGGCGATCAGCCCCAGCATTTT
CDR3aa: CASSQAFVDGDQPQHF

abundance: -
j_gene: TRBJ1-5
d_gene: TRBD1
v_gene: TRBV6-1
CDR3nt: TGTGCCAGTAGCCCTGGACAGGGAAAGCCCCAGCATTTT
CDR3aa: CASSPGQGKPQHF

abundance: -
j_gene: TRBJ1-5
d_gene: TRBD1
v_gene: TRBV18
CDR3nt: TGTGCCAGCTCACCCCCCGGGACAGGCCCTAATCAGCCCCAGCATTTT
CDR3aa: CASSPPGTGPNQPQHF

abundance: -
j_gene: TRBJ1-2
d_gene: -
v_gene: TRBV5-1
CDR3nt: TGCGCCAGCAGCTTGGCCCGGGTGGGTGGCTACACCTTC
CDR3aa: CASSLARVGGYTF

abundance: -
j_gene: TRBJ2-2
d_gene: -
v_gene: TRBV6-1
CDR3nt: TGTGCCAGCACCGCGGGGAAGGCGAACACCGGGGAGCTGTTTTTT
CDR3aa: CASTAGKANTGELFF

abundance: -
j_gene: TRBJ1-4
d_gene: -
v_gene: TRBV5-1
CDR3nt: TGCGCCAGCAGGGCCGGAGGGGGTGAAAAACTGTTTTTT
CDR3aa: CASRAGGGEKLFF

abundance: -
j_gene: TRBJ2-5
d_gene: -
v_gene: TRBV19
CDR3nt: TGTGCCAGTCGGTGGCGGGCAAAGGAAGAGACCCAGTACTTC
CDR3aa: CASRWRAKEETQYF

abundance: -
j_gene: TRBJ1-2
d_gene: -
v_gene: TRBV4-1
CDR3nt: TGCGCCAGCAGCCAAGACGTGGAGGAGGTTTACTATGGCTACACCTTC
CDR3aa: CASSQDVEEVYYGYTF

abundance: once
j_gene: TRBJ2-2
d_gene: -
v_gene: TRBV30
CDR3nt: TGTGCCTGGAGGTCTGAGGGCAGGGAGTACACCGGGGAGCTGTTTTTT
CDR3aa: CAWRSEGREYTGELFF

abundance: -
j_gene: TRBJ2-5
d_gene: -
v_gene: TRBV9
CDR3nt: TGTGCCAGCAGCATGGGAGCTTTGCAAGAGACCCAGTACTTC
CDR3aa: CASSMGALQETQYF

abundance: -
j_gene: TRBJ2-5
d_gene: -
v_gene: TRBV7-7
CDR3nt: TGTGCCAGCAGTTTAGGGATAAATGGCGGGGAGACCCAGTACTTC
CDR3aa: CASSLGINGGETQYF

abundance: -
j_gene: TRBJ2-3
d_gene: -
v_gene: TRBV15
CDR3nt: TGTGCCACCAGAGGTGGGCGCTCAGGCACAGATACGCAGTATTTT
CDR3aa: CATRGGRSGTDTQYF

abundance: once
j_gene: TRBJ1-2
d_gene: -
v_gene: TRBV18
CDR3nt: TGTGCCAGCTCACCGGTGGCGGGGGGGGCCTATGGCTACACCTTC
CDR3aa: CASSPVAGGAYGYTF

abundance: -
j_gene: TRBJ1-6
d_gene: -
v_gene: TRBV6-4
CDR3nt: TGTGCCAGCAGTCGAGATCCGGGACTTAATTCACCCCTCCACTTT
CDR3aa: CASSRDPGLNSPLHF

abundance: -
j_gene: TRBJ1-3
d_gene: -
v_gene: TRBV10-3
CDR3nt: TGTGCCATCAGTAAGGGACTTCTAAGCTCTGGAAACACCATATATTTT
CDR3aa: CAISKGLLSSGNTIYF

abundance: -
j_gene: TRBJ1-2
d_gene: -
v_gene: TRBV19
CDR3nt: TGTGCCAGTAGTATAAACGCAGGGGCCCGGCGGCATGGCTACACCTTC
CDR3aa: CASSINAGARRHGYTF

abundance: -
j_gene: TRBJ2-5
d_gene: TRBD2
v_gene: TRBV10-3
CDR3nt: TGTGCCATCAGTAGCGGGACTAGCGGGGGGGAGACCCAGTACTTC
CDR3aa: CAISSGTSGGETQYF

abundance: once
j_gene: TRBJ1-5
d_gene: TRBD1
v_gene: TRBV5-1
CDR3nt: TGCGCCAGCAGCATTGGGACAGCTAGCAATCAGCCCCAGCATTTT
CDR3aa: CASSIGTASNQPQHF

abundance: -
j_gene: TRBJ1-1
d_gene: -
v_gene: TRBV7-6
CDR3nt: TGTGCCAGCAGCTTAGAAGCGATGAACACTGAAGCTTTCTTT
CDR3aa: CASSLEAMNTEAFF